This T cell receptor (beta chain) appears in the sequencing data of a study of T-cell memory formation after mild COVID-19 (TCRdb year 2021). Context from the whole study: TCR sequence clusters from the two donors were largely donor specific. Longitudinal TCRalpha and TCRbeta repertoire sequencing tracked T-cell clones expanding and contracting after mild COVID-19 in two donors. Two young, previously healthy adult volunteers made up the cohort, one male and one female.

Of note for this clonotype: Its recognized antigen is unknown. At one boundary the junction diverges from the germline segment, which might be a read error.

Taken from the germline V gene, the CDR1 and CDR2 loops are SGHTA and FQGNSA. The CDR3 holds 12 amino acids from the cysteine to the phenylalanine. Here the CDR3 DNA is all that survives: 36 bases in frame from base 1. Points the paper makes about the study in general: The study included only a couple of mild cases, and larger cohorts that include severe cases with pre-infection samples were judged to be necessary. SARS-CoV-2 specificity was not confirmed for the second-wave clones peaking on day 37. Contracting CD4+ clones were located mainly in the CM and EM memory subsets, whereas CD8+ clones were found to be enriched in EMRA. Some responding clones were found in pre-infection memory, which suggests that pre-existing cross-reactive memory T cells took part in the SARS-CoV-2 response. Balanced CD4/CD8 phenotypes were observed for clones contracting from day 15 to 85, whereas a bias towards CD4+ was observed for a second wave of clones expanding from day 15 to 37.

Sequencing was performed on an Illumina NovaSeq 6000. Using 5'RACE with constant-segment primers, TCRalpha and TCRbeta cDNA libraries were constructed, with sample barcodes and unique molecular identifiers added in the process. Trizol reagent was used to extract RNA from every sample. Libraries were amplified in two PCR steps, with a second sample barcode and Illumina TruSeq adapters added in the second step. Libraries were sequenced on an Illumina NovaSeq with 2 x 150 bp paired-end reads. The original pipeline was this. The reads were demultiplexed and collapsed into UMI-guided consensus sequences using migec v1.2.7. Using mixcr v2.1.11, the UMI consensuses were aligned to TRA and TRB V and J templates and assembled into clonotypes. A clonotype was counted as expanded or contracted only if both edgeR and NoisET called the change significant, with noise models trained on biological replicates. For edgeR calls, the cutoffs were a false discovery rate-adjusted p below 0.01 and a log2 fold-change threshold of 1. PCA with hierarchical clustering of max-normalized trajectories of the 1000 most abundant clonotypes was used as exploratory dynamics analysis. The CD4 or CD8 phenotype of responding clones was assigned using the separately sequenced CD4+ and CD8+ repertoires. The public sequencing data were trimmed at Q25 with fastp and processed into clonotypes with MiXCR by TCRdb, which kept only in-frame beta chains. A single entry per CDR3 protein holds the most common genes and DNA from its merged rows. TCRdb's processing, not the authors', yielded these V and J calls. Present in this sample are 550,000 to 600,000 distinct CDR3 sequences, 15% to 20% of which were seen just once. Around 8.1% of the sample is taken by the ten largest.

Ficoll-Paque density gradient centrifugation was the method used to isolate PBMCs. The source material was PBMCs or a T cell subset sorted from them (not recorded which). The receptor comes from an adult woman who had mild COVID-19 (a few samples of this study predate the infection). The sample titles of this study are shuffled in the database, so cell type and time point are left out; the donor was told from shared clones. The V and J genes are TRBV7-2 and TRBJ1-1; too little of a D gene remains to name it. The DNA sequence reads TGTGCCAGCAGTTTCCCCGGTCAGTCGCTGCATTTT. Its product reads: CASSFPGQSLHF. The full variable domain, completed from the reference TRBV7-2 and TRBJ1-1 proteins outside the CDR3, reads GAGVSQSPSNKVTEKGKDVELRCDPISGHTALYWYRQSLGQGLEFLIYFQGNSAPDKSGLPSDRFSAERTGGSVSTLTIQRTQQEDSAVYLCASSFPGQSLHFGQGTRLTVV.